This is a list of T cell receptor beta chains from one sample in a study of shared clonotypes between healthy human individuals. Assay used: immunoSEQ multiplex PCR; TCRdb lists only in-frame clones, some missing. The sample consists of about 2.4 million clones, approximately 93% of them appearing once. Material: naive CD4+ T cells from PBMCs. All receptors come from a young man in good health. Some clones in this sample may be carry-over from other donors' samples. Each CDR3 is given with its conserved first and last residue. A D gene is named only where the DNA matches it firmly. Rows give clone size only sometimes, using once, few, many, or a class for an expanded clone.

v_gene: TRBV30; d_gene: TRBD2; j_gene: TRBJ2-3; abundance: -; CDR3nt: TGTGCCTGGACTGGACTAGCGGGAGTCACAGATACGCAGTATTTT; CDR3aa: CAWTGLAGVTDTQYF
v_gene: TRBV6-6; d_gene: TRBD2; j_gene: TRBJ2-5; abundance: -; CDR3nt: TGTGCCAGCGGCGGGGGGCCTGGGGAGACCCAGTACTTC; CDR3aa: CASGGGPGETQYF
v_gene: TRBV11-3; d_gene: TRBD2; j_gene: TRBJ2-1; abundance: -; CDR3nt: TGTGCCAGCAGCTCGGGACTAGCGGGAGTATATGAGCAGTTCTTC; CDR3aa: CASSSGLAGVYEQFF
v_gene: TRBV7-3; d_gene: TRBD2; j_gene: TRBJ2-7; abundance: -; CDR3nt: TGTGCCAGCAGCTTAGATAGCGGGAAGGGGCACGAGCAGTACTTC; CDR3aa: CASSLDSGKGHEQYF
v_gene: TRBV10-3; d_gene: -; j_gene: TRBJ2-5; abundance: -; CDR3nt: TGTGCCATCAGTACGTACCAAGAGACCCAGTACTTC; CDR3aa: CAISTYQETQYF
v_gene: TRBV7-2; d_gene: -; j_gene: TRBJ1-5; abundance: -; CDR3nt: TGTGCCAGCAGCTTAAGGGGAGATCAGCCCCAGCATTTT; CDR3aa: CASSLRGDQPQHF
v_gene: TRBV28; d_gene: -; j_gene: TRBJ1-1; abundance: once; CDR3nt: TGTGCCAGCAGCCGAGGGCTCACGTTAGTCACTGAAGCTTTCTTT; CDR3aa: CASSRGLTLVTEAFF
v_gene: TRBV6-5; d_gene: -; j_gene: TRBJ2-7; abundance: -; CDR3nt: TGTGCCAGCATGGGGGGCCTTACCTACGAGCAGTACTTC; CDR3aa: CASMGGLTYEQYF
v_gene: TRBV6-4; d_gene: -; j_gene: TRBJ1-1; abundance: -; CDR3nt: TGTGCCAGCCGACAGGAGGGGAACACTGAAGCTTTCTTT; CDR3aa: CASRQEGNTEAFF
v_gene: TRBV6-1; d_gene: -; j_gene: TRBJ2-6; abundance: -; CDR3nt: TGTGCCAGCAGTAGAGACCCTCTAGGTGCCAACGTCCTGACTTTC; CDR3aa: CASSRDPLGANVLTF
v_gene: TRBV18; d_gene: -; j_gene: TRBJ2-1; abundance: -; CDR3nt: TGTGCCAGCTCACCCCGGGCAGGGCTGACTGCTGAGCAGTTCTTC; CDR3aa: CASSPRAGLTAEQFF
v_gene: TRBV7-6; d_gene: -; j_gene: TRBJ2-7; abundance: -; CDR3nt: TGTGCCAGCAGCTTTTACGGGAGCGCGCAGTACTTC; CDR3aa: CASSFYGSAQYF
v_gene: TRBV28; d_gene: -; j_gene: TRBJ2-7; abundance: -; CDR3nt: TGTGCCAGTCGAGGGATACCCTACGAGCAGTACTTC; CDR3aa: CASRGIPYEQYF
v_gene: TRBV7-8; d_gene: -; j_gene: TRBJ2-2; abundance: -; CDR3nt: TGTGCCAGCACCTTGGGACACGCGAACACCGGGGAGCTGTTTTTT; CDR3aa: CASTLGHANTGELFF
v_gene: TRBV18; d_gene: -; j_gene: TRBJ2-1; abundance: -; CDR3nt: TGTGCCAGCTCACCAGCAGGGAGGCATGAGCAGTTCTTC; CDR3aa: CASSPAGRHEQFF
v_gene: TRBV9; d_gene: -; j_gene: TRBJ1-3; abundance: -; CDR3nt: TGTGCCAGCAGCGTAGGTCGGTCCTCTGGAAACACCATATATTTT; CDR3aa: CASSVGRSSGNTIYF
v_gene: TRBV12-5; d_gene: TRBD1; j_gene: TRBJ1-4; abundance: -; CDR3nt: TGTGCTAGTGGTTTGAGTCTAGGACAGGGCGAGTCGGTACGACTGTTTTTT; CDR3aa: CASGLSLGQGESVRLFF